This T cell receptor beta chain originates from a study of post-analysis software for immune sequencing data (dated by TCRdb to 2015 to 2017). In terms of the full investigation: Relapsing-remitting, secondary progressive and progressive-relapsing multiple sclerosis were recorded as disease courses, and subtype annotation was lacking for some patients. A subset of samples was prepared in parallel using single-end sample barcoding, then pooled and co-amplified after Illumina adapter ligation. The patient repertoires were set against eleven to twelve previously published healthy control repertoires from donors whose ages ranged from roughly 6 to 27 years.

TCR beta repertoires were profiled from peripheral blood of some 13 young patients with multiple sclerosis to demonstrate the VDJtools post-analysis software. The patients with multiple sclerosis were children and adolescents between roughly 6 and 17 years of age. Library creation used PCR. Reads for this sample came from an Illumina HiSeq 2500. To reduce PCR and sequencing biases, unique molecular identifiers were built into the TCR beta cDNA libraries. Per 1 to 10 million input T cells, roughly 500,000 cDNA molecules were obtained, such that each molecule approximated one T cell. The patient libraries were prepared and sequenced using the same protocol as the earlier healthy control dataset. Within a given batch, samples were prepared together, multiplexed and sequenced on the same HiSeq lane. In the authors' own workflow: Raw barcoded reads were processed with MIGEC, discarding single-read molecular identifier groups before consensus assembly and CDR3 extraction. Clonotype tables were post-analysed with VDJtools, normalizing diversity by down-sampling all datasets to the smallest sample size. In repertoire overlap clustering, CDR3 amino acid sequences, but not nucleotide sequences, were matched to correct batch-related cross-sample contamination. TCRdb itself trimmed the public reads at Q25 with fastp, ran MiXCR and retained productive beta chains. For every CDR3 protein sequence, its rows merge into one entry that carries the most common genes and DNA. TCRdb's processing, not the study's, gives the V and J calls here. The sample profile shows 350,000 to 450,000 distinct CDR3 sequences; less than 35% of them were found once. The top ten hold around an eighth of the sample.

Concerning this clonotype: Its antigen remains undetermined. Base quality data are lacking; no much larger clone is found one base away.

The CDR3 spans 14 residues, from the cysteine through the phenylalanine. Only the CDR3 region is kept as DNA, spanning 42 bases read in frame from base 1. Trimming leaves V shorter by 5 bases and J shorter by 4 bases, with the junction holding 6 bases beyond the gene matches. Overall results and qualifications from the work: Roughly 5 TRBV segments, including TRBV5-6, TRBV5-1 and TRBV20-1, were significantly more frequent in patients than controls. When samples were clustered directly using the F measure, samples prepared in the same batch co-clustered strongly, which prompted a batch-effect correction. The multiple sclerosis patient group was slightly younger than the control group. Significantly lower normalized Chao1 diversity was found in multiple sclerosis patients than in controls, suggesting substantial peripheral T-cell clonal expansion.

The specimen sequenced was blood. The rearrangement combines TRBV12-3 or TRBV12-4 with TRBJ2-7, with TRBD1 matching 9 junction bases. The sequence was collected from a girl aged 5 to 17 with multiple sclerosis. The DNA reads as follows: TGTGCCAGCAGTCGCGGGACAGGGAGGTACGAGCAGTACTTC. This gives the protein CASSRGTGRYEQYF.